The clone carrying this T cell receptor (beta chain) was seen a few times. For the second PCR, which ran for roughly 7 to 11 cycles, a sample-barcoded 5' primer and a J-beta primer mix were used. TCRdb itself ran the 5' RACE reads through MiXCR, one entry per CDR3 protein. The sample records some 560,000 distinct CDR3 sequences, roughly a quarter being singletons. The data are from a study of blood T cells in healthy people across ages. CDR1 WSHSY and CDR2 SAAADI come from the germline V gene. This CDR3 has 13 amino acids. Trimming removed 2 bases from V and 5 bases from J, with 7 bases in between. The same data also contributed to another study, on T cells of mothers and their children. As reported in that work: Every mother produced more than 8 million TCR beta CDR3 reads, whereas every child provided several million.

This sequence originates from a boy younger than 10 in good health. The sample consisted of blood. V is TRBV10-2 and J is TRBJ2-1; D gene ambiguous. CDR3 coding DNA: TGCGCCAGCAGTGAGGGGGATCACAATGAGCAGTTCTTC. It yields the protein CASSEGDHNEQFF.